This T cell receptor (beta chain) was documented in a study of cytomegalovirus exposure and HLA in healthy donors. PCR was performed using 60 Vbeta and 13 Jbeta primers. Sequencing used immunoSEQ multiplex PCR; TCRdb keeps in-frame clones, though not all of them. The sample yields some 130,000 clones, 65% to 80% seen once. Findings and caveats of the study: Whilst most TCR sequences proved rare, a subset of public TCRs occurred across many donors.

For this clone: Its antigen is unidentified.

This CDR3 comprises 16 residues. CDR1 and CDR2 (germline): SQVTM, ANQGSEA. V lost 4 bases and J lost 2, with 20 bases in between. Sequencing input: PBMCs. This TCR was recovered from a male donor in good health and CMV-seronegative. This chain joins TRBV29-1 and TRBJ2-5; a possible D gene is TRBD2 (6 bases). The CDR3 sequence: CSVGWSGGILQETQYF. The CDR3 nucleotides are TGCAGCGTTGGATGGAGTGGAGGGATCCTTCAAGAGACCCAGTACTTC.